This TCR beta chain was recovered during a study of liver allograft versus peripheral blood T cells. On the study more broadly: Intrahepatic T cell receptor repertoires from transplanted livers were compared against repertoires in recipients' peripheral blood. Study-wide findings and caveats: Liver allograft repertoires of T cell receptors reportedly diverged from peripheral blood repertoires.

This clonotype ranks as medium-sized. Its antigen remains unknown. The germline gives CDR1 MNHNS, CDR2 SASEGT. CDR3 size: 16 residues. Trimming cost V 2 bases and J 2 bases, with 13 bases left between them. MiXCR, run by TCRdb on the reads, gives a single entry per CDR3 protein. Of some 7,700 distinct CDR3 sequences listed, 16% are singletons. This sequence originates from a human patient who had a liver transplant. The graft donor may account for some of the T cells. This sequence joins TRBV6-1 and TRBJ1-3; perhaps TRBD1 as D (6 bases). As DNA, the CDR3 is TGTGCCAGCAGTGAATATGGGGGGGGCCCTGGAAACACCATATATTTT. Protein: CASSEYGGGPGNTIYF.